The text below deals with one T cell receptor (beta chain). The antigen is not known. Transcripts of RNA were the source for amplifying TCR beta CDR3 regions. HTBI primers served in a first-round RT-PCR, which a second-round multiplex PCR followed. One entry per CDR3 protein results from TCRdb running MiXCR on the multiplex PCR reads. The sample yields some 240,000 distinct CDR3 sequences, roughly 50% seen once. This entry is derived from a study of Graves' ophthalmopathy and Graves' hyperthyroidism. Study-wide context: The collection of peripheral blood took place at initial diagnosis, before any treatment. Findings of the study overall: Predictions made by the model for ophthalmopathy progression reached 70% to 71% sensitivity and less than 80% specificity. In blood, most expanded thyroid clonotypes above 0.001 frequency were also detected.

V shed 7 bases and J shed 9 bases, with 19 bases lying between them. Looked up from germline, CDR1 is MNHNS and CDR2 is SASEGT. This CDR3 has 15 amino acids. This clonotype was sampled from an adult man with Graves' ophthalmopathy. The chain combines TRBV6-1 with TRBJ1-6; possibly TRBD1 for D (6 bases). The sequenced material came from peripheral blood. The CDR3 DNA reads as TGTGCCAGCAAGGGGGATTACCTACAGATTTCACCCCTCCACTTT. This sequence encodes CASKGDYLQISPLHF.